This TCR beta chain originates from a study of T-cell memory formation after mild COVID-19. This CDR3 is 13 amino acids long. With 4 bases removed from V and 9 bases from J, the gap between germline ends came to 15 bases. Germline assignment: CDR1 SNHLY and CDR2 FYNNEI. TCRdb recomputed calls from the 5' RACE reads with MiXCR, one row per CDR3 protein. In the table there are 85,000 to 130,000 distinct CDR3 sequences, about a sixth of which are singletons. The sample was PBMCs or a T cell subset sorted from them (not recorded which). The TCR originated in an adult woman who had mild COVID-19 (a few samples of this study predate the infection). Cell type and time point are not known. The chain carries TRBV2 and TRBJ1-1, with a weak D call TRBD1 (6 bases). The CDR3 sequence: CASSGPGARKAFF. CDR3 DNA: TGTGCCAGCAGTGGTCCGGGGGCGCGGAAAGCTTTCTTT.